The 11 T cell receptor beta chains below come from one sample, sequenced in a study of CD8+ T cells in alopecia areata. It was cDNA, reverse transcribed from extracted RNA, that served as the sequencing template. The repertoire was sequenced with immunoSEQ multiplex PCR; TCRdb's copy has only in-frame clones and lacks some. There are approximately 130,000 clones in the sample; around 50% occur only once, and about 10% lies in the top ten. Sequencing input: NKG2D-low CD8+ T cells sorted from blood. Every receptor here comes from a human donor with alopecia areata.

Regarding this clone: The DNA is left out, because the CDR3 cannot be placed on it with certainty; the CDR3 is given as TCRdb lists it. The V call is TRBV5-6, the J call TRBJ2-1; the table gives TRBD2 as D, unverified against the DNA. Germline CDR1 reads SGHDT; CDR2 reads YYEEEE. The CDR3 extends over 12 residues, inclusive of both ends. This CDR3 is CASSWGSGSGFF.

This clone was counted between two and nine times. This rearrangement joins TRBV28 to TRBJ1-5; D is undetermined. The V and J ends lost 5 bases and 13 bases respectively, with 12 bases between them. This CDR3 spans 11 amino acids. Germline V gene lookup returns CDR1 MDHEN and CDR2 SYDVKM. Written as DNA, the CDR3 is TGTGCCAGCAGTCGGGCTCGTCCACAGCATTTT. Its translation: CASSRARPQHF.

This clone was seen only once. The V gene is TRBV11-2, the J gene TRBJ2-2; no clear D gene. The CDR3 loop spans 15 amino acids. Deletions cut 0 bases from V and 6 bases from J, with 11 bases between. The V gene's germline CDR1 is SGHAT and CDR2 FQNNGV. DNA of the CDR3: TGTGCCAGCAGCTTAGAGTTCGGCTGGGCCGGGGAGCTGTTTTTT. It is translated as CASSLEFGWAGELFF.

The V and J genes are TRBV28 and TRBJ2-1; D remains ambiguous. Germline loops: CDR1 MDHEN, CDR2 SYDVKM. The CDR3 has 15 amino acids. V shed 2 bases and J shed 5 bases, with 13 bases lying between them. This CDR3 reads CASSLTTAQDNEQFF. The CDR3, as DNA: TGTGCCAGCAGTTTAACGACGGCTCAGGACAATGAGCAGTTCTTC.

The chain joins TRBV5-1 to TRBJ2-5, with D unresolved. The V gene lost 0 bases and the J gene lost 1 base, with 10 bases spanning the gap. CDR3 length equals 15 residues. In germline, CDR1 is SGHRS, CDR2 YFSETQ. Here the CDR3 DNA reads TGCGCCAGCAGCTTGGACCCAGGCGCCCAAGAGACCCAGTACTTC. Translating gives CASSLDPGAQETQYF.

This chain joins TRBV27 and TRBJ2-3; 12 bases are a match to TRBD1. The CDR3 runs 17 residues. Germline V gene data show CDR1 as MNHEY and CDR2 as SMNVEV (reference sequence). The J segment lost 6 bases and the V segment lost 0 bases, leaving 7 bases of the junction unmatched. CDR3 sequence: CASSLSWGQGAIDTQYF. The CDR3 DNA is TGTGCCAGCAGTTTATCGTGGGGACAGGGGGCAATCGATACGCAGTATTTT.

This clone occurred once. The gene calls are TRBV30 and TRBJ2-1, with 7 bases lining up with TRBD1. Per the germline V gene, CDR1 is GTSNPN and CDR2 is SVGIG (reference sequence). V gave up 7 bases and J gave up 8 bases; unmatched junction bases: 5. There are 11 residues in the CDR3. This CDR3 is CAFDRVDEQFF. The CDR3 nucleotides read TGTGCCTTCGACAGGGTCGATGAGCAGTTCTTC.

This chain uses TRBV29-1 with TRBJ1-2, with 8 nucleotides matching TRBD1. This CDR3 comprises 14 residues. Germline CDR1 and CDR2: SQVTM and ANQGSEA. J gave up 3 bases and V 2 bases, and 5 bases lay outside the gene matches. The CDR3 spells CSVEHRQGHYGYTF. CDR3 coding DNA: TGCAGCGTTGAACATAGACAGGGGCACTATGGCTACACCTTC.

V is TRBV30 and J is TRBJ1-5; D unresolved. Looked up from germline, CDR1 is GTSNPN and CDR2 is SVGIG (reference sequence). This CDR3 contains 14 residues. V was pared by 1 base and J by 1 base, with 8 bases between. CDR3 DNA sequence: TGTGCCTGGAGTGAAGGGTTCAGCAATCAGCCCCAGCATTTT. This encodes CAWSEGFSNQPQHF.

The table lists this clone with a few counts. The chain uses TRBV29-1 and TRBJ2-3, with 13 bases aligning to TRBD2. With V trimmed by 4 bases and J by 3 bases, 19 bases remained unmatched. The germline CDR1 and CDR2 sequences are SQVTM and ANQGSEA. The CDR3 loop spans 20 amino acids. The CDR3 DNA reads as TGCAGCGTTGTCACCCATCGGACTAGCGGGAGTATTGTGAAGACAGATACGCAGTATTTT. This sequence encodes CSVVTHRTSGSIVKTDTQYF.

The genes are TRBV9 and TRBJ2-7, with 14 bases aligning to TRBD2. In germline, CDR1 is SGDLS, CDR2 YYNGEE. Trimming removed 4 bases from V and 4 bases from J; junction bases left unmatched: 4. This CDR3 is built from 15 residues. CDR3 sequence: CASSIGTSGSYEQYF. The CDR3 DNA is TGTGCCAGCAGCATCGGGACTAGCGGGAGTTACGAGCAGTACTTC.